A single sample is the source of the 14 T cell receptor beta chains below, sequenced in a study of cytomegalovirus exposure and HLA in healthy donors. Using immunoSEQ multiplex PCR, the repertoire was profiled, and TCRdb retains in-frame clones only, with some absent. This sample has some 41,000 clones, with roughly 93% found just once. Sequencing input: PBMCs. The receptors shown here come from a woman in her late teens or twenties in good health and CMV-seronegative.

The gene calls are TRBV28 and TRBJ1-2; 8 nucleotides match TRBD1. Per germline, CDR1 MDHEN and CDR2 SYDVKM. V was pared by 3 bases and J by 6 bases, with 15 bases of the junction left unmatched. The CDR3 covers 17 residues. Here the CDR3 DNA reads TGTGCCAGCAGTTTGCGCCTCGGCAGGGGGCTTCGGCATGGCTACACCTTC. This sequence encodes CASSLRLGRGLRHGYTF.

V gene TRBV19 combines with J gene TRBJ1-2; no clear D. This CDR3 has 14 residues. V was clipped by 5 bases and J by 2 bases, with 12 bases between them. The germline V gene encodes CDR1 LNHDA and CDR2 SQIVND (reference sequence). This CDR3 is CASSPRTGNYGYTF. For the CDR3, the DNA is TGTGCCAGTAGTCCTAGGACGGGAAACTATGGCTACACCTTC.

This chain connects TRBV11-2 to TRBJ2-1; the match to TRBD2 covers 10 bases. This CDR3 has 15 residues. From germline, CDR1 is SGHAT and CDR2 FQNNGV. V shed 5 bases and J 7 bases; nucleotides not matched to a gene: 8. For the CDR3, the DNA is TGTGCCAGCAGCCCCCTAGCGGGGGATAGGAATGAGCAGTTCTTC. Its protein is CASSPLAGDRNEQFF.

The genes are TRBV19 and TRBJ2-1; 7 nucleotides match TRBD1. In germline, CDR1 is LNHDA, CDR2 SQIVND (reference sequence). The CDR3 loop spans 11 amino acids. Germline trimming cut 6 bases from V and 13 bases from J; bases unmatched to any gene: 6. The DNA for the CDR3 is TGTGCCAGTAGCACTACAGGGGAACAGTTCTTC. Its protein product is CASSTTGEQFF.

The gene calls are TRBV6-1 and TRBJ2-1; weak D call: TRBD2 (6 bases). This CDR3 is 12 amino acids long. V lost 11 bases and J 5 bases, leaving 13 bases between the germline ends. Germline assignment: CDR1 MNHNS and CDR2 SASEGT. This CDR3 is CACGLRHNEQFF. In DNA, the CDR3 is TGTGCCTGTGGACTAAGGCACAATGAGCAGTTCTTC.

The chain is built from TRBV28 and TRBJ1-2, with D unresolved. CDR1 is MDHEN and CDR2 is SYDVKM in the germline V gene. The CDR3 is made up of 16 amino acids. V was trimmed by 4 bases and J by 4 bases, leaving 19 bases between them. CDR3 bases: TGTGCCAGCAGTTCCGCACCCGACACCCGAACCTATGGCTACACCTTC. This sequence encodes CASSSAPDTRTYGYTF.

This chain links TRBV19 with TRBJ2-5; D gene unclear. From germline, CDR1 is LNHDA and CDR2 SQIVND (reference sequence). Trimming stripped 3 bases from V and 4 bases from J, with 12 bases between. The CDR3 runs 14 residues. The CDR3 sequence is CASSIVTGGETQYF. The CDR3 DNA reads TGTGCCAGTAGTATCGTCACCGGCGGAGAGACCCAGTACTTC.

The V call is TRBV30, the J call TRBJ2-3; D is uncertain. CDR1 and CDR2 (germline): GTSNPN, SVGIG (reference sequence). The V end was cut by 1 base, the J end by 6 bases, with 8 bases between. The CDR3 spans 12 residues. CDR3 sequence (DNA): TGTGCCTGGAGTGACCCGAGGGATACGCAGTATTTT. Translated, it gives CAWSDPRDTQYF.

The genes are TRBV7-6 and TRBJ2-5, with 7 bases lining up with TRBD1. CDR1 and CDR2 from the germline V gene are SGHVS and FNYEAQ. CDR3 length: 19 amino acids. Trimming removed 7 bases from V and 1 base from J; junction bases left unmatched: 21. The CDR3 nucleotides are TGTGCCAGCACTCTTCCGGGACAGAAAACCGATTTCCCCCAAGAGACCCAGTACTTC. Amino acid sequence: CASTLPGQKTDFPQETQYF.

The genes are TRBV28 and TRBJ1-1; 8 positions match TRBD1. CDR3 length equals 19 residues. CDR1 is MDHEN, CDR2 SYDVKM, per germline. Trimming removed 7 bases from V and 0 bases from J; junction bases left unmatched: 19. In DNA, the CDR3 is TGTGCCAGCACCCCTTCGCGGGGACAGGTCTCACTCTTGAACACTGAAGCTTTCTTT. Its protein product is CASTPSRGQVSLLNTEAFF.

The chain carries TRBV28 and TRBJ1-1, with a weak D call TRBD1 (6 bases). This CDR3 contains 12 residues. Germline V CDR1 and CDR2: MDHEN, SYDVKM. V lost 6 bases and J lost 8, with 13 bases in between. For the CDR3, the DNA is TGTGCCAGCAGGATGACGGACAGAGAAGCTTTCTTT. Translated, it gives CASRMTDREAFF.

In its sample, this clone was seen once. J is TRBJ2-7 and V is TRBV27; D possibly corresponds to TRBD2 (6 bases). Germline loops: CDR1 MNHEY, CDR2 SMNVEV (reference sequence). The CDR3 runs 15 residues. The V and J ends lost 4 bases and 0 bases respectively, with 13 bases between them. CDR3 sequence reads: CASSSAGASSYEQYF. Here the CDR3 DNA reads TGTGCCAGCAGTTCAGCGGGCGCAAGCTCCTACGAGCAGTACTTC.

The genes are TRBV7-3 and TRBJ1-2; 9 nucleotides agree with TRBD1. V dropped 4 bases and J dropped 4; count of bases not matched to a gene: 4. The CDR3 covers 14 residues. The germline CDR1 and CDR2 sequences are SGHTA and FQGTGA. Written as DNA, the CDR3 is TGTGCCAGCAGCTCGGGACAGGGTCTCTATGGCTACACCTTC. Residues: CASSSGQGLYGYTF.

The chain has TRBV5-1 and TRBJ2-7; D is possibly TRBD2 (6 bases). This CDR3 has 14 residues. Germline lookup yields CDR1 SGHRS and CDR2 YFSETQ. Trimming took off 0 bases at V and 5 bases at J, with 12 bases between the two ends. CDR3 in amino acids: CASSLGLVLDEQYF. The DNA for the CDR3 is TGCGCCAGCAGCTTGGGACTAGTCTTGGACGAGCAGTACTTC.